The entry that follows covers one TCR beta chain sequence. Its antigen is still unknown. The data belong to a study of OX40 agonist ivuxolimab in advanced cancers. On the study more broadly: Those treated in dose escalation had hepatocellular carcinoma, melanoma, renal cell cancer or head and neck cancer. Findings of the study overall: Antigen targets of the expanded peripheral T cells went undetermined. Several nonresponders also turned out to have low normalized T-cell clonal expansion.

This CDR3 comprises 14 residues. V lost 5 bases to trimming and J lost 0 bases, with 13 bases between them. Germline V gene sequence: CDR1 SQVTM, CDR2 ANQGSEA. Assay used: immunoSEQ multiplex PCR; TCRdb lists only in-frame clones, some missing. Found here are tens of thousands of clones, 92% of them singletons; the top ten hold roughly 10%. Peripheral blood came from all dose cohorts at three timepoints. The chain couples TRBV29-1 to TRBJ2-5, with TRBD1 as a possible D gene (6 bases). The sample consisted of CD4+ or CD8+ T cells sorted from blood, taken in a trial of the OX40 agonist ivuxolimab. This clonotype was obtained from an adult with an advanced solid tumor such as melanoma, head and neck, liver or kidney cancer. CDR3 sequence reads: CSVRDNLNQETQYF. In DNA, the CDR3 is TGCAGCGTTCGGGACAACCTGAACCAAGAGACCCAGTACTTC.